What follows are 13 T cell receptor beta chains derived from one specimen sequenced in a study of CD8+ T cells in alopecia areata. Reverse transcription of extracted RNA yielded cDNA, which provided the sequencing template. TCRdb's copy holds only in-frame clones and misses some; the assay was immunoSEQ multiplex PCR. This sample has about 200,000 clones, with around 50% found just once. The sequenced sample consisted of CD8+ T cells sorted from blood. Source of these receptors: a human donor in good health.

V is TRBV25-1 and J is TRBJ2-5; unclear D gene. CDR3 length: 14 amino acids. The germline V gene has CDR1 MGHDK and CDR2 SYGVNS. The ends were cut back, 3 bases at V and 5 bases at J, with 13 bases in the middle. The CDR3 is CASSDKGIEETQYF. The CDR3, as DNA: TGTGCCAGCAGTGATAAAGGGATCGAGGAGACCCAGTACTTC.

The chain is built from TRBV13 and TRBJ2-1, with TRBD2 matching over 8 bases. This CDR3 spans 15 amino acids. Trimming took 0 bases from V and 7 from J; bases not matched to a gene: 5. CDR1 PRHDT and CDR2 FYEKMQ come from the germline V gene (reference sequence). The CDR3 sequence: CASSLGASGSNEQFF. CDR3 bases: TGTGCCAGCAGCTTAGGTGCTAGCGGGTCGAATGAGCAGTTCTTC.

The V call is TRBV15, the J call TRBJ1-3; the D is unclear. The CDR3 has 16 amino acids. Between the trimmed V and J ends, which lost 1 base and 4 bases, there was a span of 14 bases. The germline CDR1 and CDR2 sequences are LNHNV and YYDKDF (reference sequence). DNA of the CDR3: TGTGCCACCAGCAGAGGTCCCGGAGATGGGGGAAACACCATATATTTT. It yields the protein CATSRGPGDGGNTIYF. Full variable domain (remainder filled in from reference TRBV15 and TRBJ1-3): DAMVIQNPRYQVTQFGKPVTLSCSQTLNHNVMYWYQQKSSQAPKLLFHYYDKDFNNEADTPDNFQSRRPNTSFCFLDIRSPGLGDTAMYLCATSRGPGDGGNTIYFGEGSWLTVV.

The V gene is TRBV29-1, the J gene TRBJ2-7, with 12 bases matching TRBD2. Unmatched junction bases numbered 7, after V lost 5 bases and J lost 2 bases. Germline CDR1 SQVTM, CDR2 ANQGSEA. The length of the CDR3 is 15 residues. CDR3 bases: TGCAGCGTTACTGGACTAGCGGGGTCCCCCTACGAGCAGTACTTC. Translation: CSVTGLAGSPYEQYF.

The V gene is TRBV20-1, the J gene TRBJ1-2; unclear D gene. Germline assignment: CDR1 DFQATT and CDR2 SNEGSKA (reference sequence). Trimming removed 0 bases from V and 6 bases from J, with 5 bases in between. The CDR3 is made up of 11 amino acids. The DNA of the CDR3 is TGCAGTGCTAGAGATTTACATGGCTACACCTTC. It specifies CSARDLHGYTF.

V usage is TRBV23-1 and J usage is TRBJ2-3, with 9 bases fitting TRBD1. TRBV23-1 is assigned to the ORF class and has an uncertain function. V lost 0 bases, J lost 4 bases, and 5 bases stayed unmatched. The CDR3 is 16 amino acids. CDR3 region: CASSQSGTGKADTQYF. The CDR3 DNA reads TGCGCCAGCAGTCAATCTGGGACAGGGAAGGCAGATACGCAGTATTTT.

The chain uses TRBV2 and TRBJ2-5; TRBD1 aligns across 8 bases. Germline loops: CDR1 SNHLY, CDR2 FYNNEI. The CDR3 loop spans 14 amino acids. Unmatched junction bases numbered 3, after V lost 5 bases and J lost 1 base. CDR3 amino acids: CASSTGQGQETQYF. In nucleotides, the CDR3 is TGTGCCAGCAGTACTGGACAGGGCCAAGAGACCCAGTACTTC.

The chain couples TRBV5-1 to TRBJ1-4; tentative D call: TRBD1 (5 bases). This CDR3 contains 14 residues. Germline V CDR1 and CDR2: SGHRS, YFSETQ. V shed 3 bases and J shed 3 bases, with 9 bases lying between them. The DNA for the CDR3 is TGCGCCAGCAGCTCCCTGGGGGCTAATGAAAAACTGTTTTTT. This gives the protein CASSSLGANEKLFF.

Remarks on this clone: The identical CDR3 is also encoded by other nucleotide sequences in the sample. The chain combines TRBV4-1 with TRBJ1-6, with D tentatively TRBD1 (6 bases). Germline V gene sequence: CDR1 MGHRA, CDR2 YSYEKL. The CDR3 totals 14 residues. V lost 5 bases and J lost 7, with 12 bases in between. CDR3 bases: TGCGCCAGCAGCACCCGACAGGACAATTCACCCCTCCACTTT. Translation gives CASSTRQDNSPLHF.

J is TRBJ1-6 and V is TRBV4-1, with D uncertain. V was trimmed by 3 bases and J by 7 bases, leaving 10 bases between them. The length of the CDR3 is 14 residues. Germline CDR1 reads MGHRA; CDR2 reads YSYEKL. CDR3 in DNA: TGCGCCAGCAGCCAGTCCACCGGAAATTCACCCCTCCACTTT. Residues: CASSQSTGNSPLHF.

The chain is built from TRBV19 and TRBJ2-6; D gene unclear. V lost 7 bases to trimming and J lost 3 bases, with 10 bases between them. The germline gives CDR1 LNHDA, CDR2 SQIVND (reference sequence). This CDR3 contains 14 residues. CDR3 residues: CASTGVGGANVLTF. CDR3 nucleotide sequence: TGTGCCAGTACAGGTGTAGGTGGGGCCAACGTCCTGACTTTC.

The rearrangement joins TRBV2 to TRBJ2-7; a possible D gene is TRBD1 (5 bases). Germline values: CDR1 SNHLY, CDR2 FYNNEI. Trimming pared 7 bases from V and 0 bases from J, leaving 13 bases between. The CDR3 runs to 14 residues. The CDR3 spells CASMGQASSYEQYF. The DNA for the CDR3 is TGTGCCAGCATGGGGCAGGCTTCCTCCTACGAGCAGTACTTC.

In its sample, this clone was seen a few times. The gene calls are TRBV2 and TRBJ2-1, with TRBD1 matching 9 bases. Germline CDR1 SNHLY, CDR2 FYNNEI. Germline trimming cut 4 bases from V and 9 bases from J; bases unmatched to any gene: 13. This CDR3 spans 16 amino acids. CDR3 nucleotide sequence: TGTGCCAGCAGTGCCCCCGGGGGACAGGGAAGAACTGAGCAGTTCTTC. It specifies CASSAPGGQGRTEQFF.